The 17 T cell receptor beta chains in this list originate from one sample, sequenced in a study of OX40 agonist ivuxolimab in advanced cancers. The method was immunoSEQ multiplex PCR; TCRdb's version includes in-frame clones alone and lacks a portion of them. The data hold about 77,000 clones, with roughly 89% observed a single time. The sequenced sample was CD4+ or CD8+ T cells sorted from blood, obtained in a trial of the OX40 agonist ivuxolimab. These TCRs come from an adult with an advanced solid tumor such as melanoma, head and neck, liver or kidney cancer.

This chain joins TRBV7-2 and TRBJ2-7; D gene uncertain. Germline values: CDR1 SGHTA, CDR2 FQGNSA. This CDR3 has 15 residues. Trimming shortened V by 4 bases and J by 2 bases, and 15 bases separated the two germline ends. The CDR3 sequence: CASSSAAQVAYEQYF. The CDR3 DNA reads TGTGCCAGCAGCTCTGCTGCCCAGGTGGCCTACGAGCAGTACTTC.

The rearrangement uses TRBV4-1 and TRBJ2-5; D remains ambiguous. The germline V and J ends were trimmed by 8 bases and 0 bases, with 25 bases remaining between them. Germline values: CDR1 MGHRA, CDR2 YSYEKL. This CDR3 spans 18 amino acids. The CDR3 nucleotides read TGCGCCAGCCAAATGTCGGCAGGATTAGGACCCTACCAAGAGACCCAGTACTTC. Its protein product is CASQMSAGLGPYQETQYF.

The chain has TRBV29-1 and TRBJ1-1; D possibly corresponds to TRBD1 (5 bases). The V and J ends lost 5 bases and 0 bases respectively, with 13 bases between them. The CDR3 runs to 14 residues. Germline V gene lookup returns CDR1 SQVTM and CDR2 ANQGSEA. Written as DNA, the CDR3 is TGCAGCGTTTCGTTGGGGGGAGTGAACACTGAAGCTTTCTTT. Residues: CSVSLGGVNTEAFF.

This clone was recorded a few times. The CDR3: CASSSPGQRNSPLHF. CDR3 bases: TGCGCCAGCAGTTCCCCGGGACAGCGAAATTCACCCCTCCACTTT. The chain uses TRBV4-1 and TRBJ1-6, with 7 bases matching TRBD1. The germline V gene encodes CDR1 MGHRA and CDR2 YSYEKL. Trimming at V came to 6 bases and at J to 7 bases, leaving 9 bases not matched to a gene. The CDR3 is 15 residues long.

The chain links TRBV11-2 to TRBJ1-6; weak D call: TRBD1 (6 bases). Looked up from germline, CDR1 is SGHAT and CDR2 is FQNNGV. This CDR3 has 16 residues. V was trimmed by 1 base and J by 6 bases, leaving 13 bases between them. CDR3 amino acids: CASSLARTAFNSPLHF. CDR3 DNA sequence: TGTGCCAGCAGCTTAGCCCGGACAGCGTTTAATTCACCCCTCCACTTT.

The V and J genes are TRBV27 and TRBJ1-6; 7 bases fit TRBD1. This CDR3 has 17 amino acids. CDR1 is MNHEY and CDR2 is SMNVEV in the germline V gene (reference sequence). J lost 4 bases, V lost 5 bases, and 11 bases had no gene match. The DNA for the CDR3 is TGTGCCAGCAGTCCATGGTCAGGGGGTACGTATAATTCACCCCTCCACTTT. Protein sequence: CASSPWSGGTYNSPLHF.

The rearrangement links TRBV6-1 to TRBJ2-5; D remains unclear. The CDR3 runs to 14 residues. V gave up 2 bases and J gave up 4 bases, with 11 bases separating them. CDR1 and CDR2 (germline): MNHNS, SASEGT. The DNA for the CDR3 is TGTGCCAGCAGTGAATGGCACAATAGAGAGACCCAGTACTTC. Translated, it gives CASSEWHNRETQYF.

The V and J genes are TRBV7-9 and TRBJ1-4; maybe TRBD1 (6 bases). Germline-derived CDR1 and CDR2 are SEHNR and FQNEAQ (reference sequence). The V gene lost 5 bases and the J gene lost 0 bases, with 7 bases spanning the gap. This CDR3 contains 14 residues. This chain's CDR3 is CASSPGATNEKLFF. The CDR3 DNA is TGTGCCAGCAGCCCAGGGGCAACTAATGAAAAACTGTTTTTT.

The chain couples TRBV28 to TRBJ2-1; perhaps TRBD2 as D (6 bases). Germline CDR1 MDHEN, CDR2 SYDVKM. Trimming took 6 bases from V and 12 from J, leaving 15 bases between them. This CDR3 comprises 12 residues. CDR3: CASSLGTTRQFF. The CDR3 coding sequence is TGTGCCAGCAGCCTCGGGACGACTAGGCAGTTCTTC.

A remark on this clone: This sample includes further DNA sequences coding for the same CDR3. V gene TRBV18 combines with J gene TRBJ2-5; D not certain. CDR3 length: 11 residues. Germline V gives CDR1 KGHSH, CDR2 LQKENI. V lost 2 bases, J lost 4 bases, and 2 bases lay in between. The CDR3 loop reads CASSPGETQYF. The CDR3 DNA reads TGTGCCAGCTCACCAGGAGAGACCCAGTACTTC.

The rearrangement joins TRBV5-1 to TRBJ1-1; 7 nucleotides agree with TRBD1. The CDR3 has 15 amino acids. V was clipped by 4 bases and J by 5 bases; unmatched bases: 11. Germline CDR1 SGHRS, CDR2 YFSETQ. As DNA, the CDR3 is TGCGCCAGCAGCGCGACCCTGACAGGGCGGACTGAAGCTTTCTTT. Amino acids: CASSATLTGRTEAFF.

The V call is TRBV5-1, the J call TRBJ1-2; 7 bases are a match to TRBD1. The germline V gene encodes CDR1 SGHRS and CDR2 YFSETQ. Germline trimming cut 4 bases from V and 4 bases from J; bases unmatched to any gene: 10. The CDR3 covers 15 residues. CDR3 DNA: TGCGCCAGCAGCCGGGGTAGGGGGCCCTTCTATGGCTACACCTTC. Protein product: CASSRGRGPFYGYTF.

The sample holds a few counts of this clone. The rearrangement links TRBV2 to TRBJ1-2; 9 bases are shared with TRBD1. This CDR3 contains 13 residues. In germline, CDR1 is SNHLY, CDR2 FYNNEI. V trimming: 10 bases; J trimming: 6 bases; junction bases outside the gene matches: 9. This chain's CDR3 is CAILWTGADGYTF. The CDR3 DNA sequence: TGTGCCATTCTATGGACAGGGGCCGATGGCTACACCTTC.

The rearrangement links TRBV25-1 to TRBJ2-3, with 12 nucleotides matching TRBD2. The germline gives CDR1 MGHDK, CDR2 SYGVNS. V shed 4 bases and J 6 bases; nucleotides not matched to a gene: 8. The CDR3 has 16 residues. In nucleotides, the CDR3 is TGTGCCAGCAGTGGCAAGCTAGCGGGAGGGATGGATACGCAGTATTTT. It translates to CASSGKLAGGMDTQYF. Complete variable domain (other parts from reference TRBV25-1 and TRBJ2-3): EADIYQTPRYLVIGTGKKITLECSQTMGHDKMYWYQQDPGMELHLIHYSYGVNSTEKGDLSSESTVSRIRTEHFPLTLESARPSHTSQYLCASSGKLAGGMDTQYFGPGTRLTVL.

V is TRBV27 and J is TRBJ1-1; 7 nucleotides line up with TRBD1. Germline CDR1 reads MNHEY; CDR2 reads SMNVEV (reference sequence). The junction had 5 bases not matched to a gene; V was cut back by 2 bases and J by 5 bases. The CDR3 covers 14 residues. The CDR3 nucleotides read TGTGCCAGCAGTTTAGAGGGGGCTAGGACTGAAGCTTTCTTT. It yields the protein CASSLEGARTEAFF.

This chain uses TRBV5-1 with TRBJ1-5; the D gene is possibly TRBD1 (5 bases). CDR1 and CDR2 (germline): SGHRS, YFSETQ. The CDR3 sequence is 16 residues long. Between the trimmed V and J ends, which lost 0 bases and 0 bases, there was a span of 10 bases. CDR3 nucleotides: TGCGCCAGCAGCTTGGGTTCGGGGGATAGCAATCAGCCCCAGCATTTT. Amino acids: CASSLGSGDSNQPQHF.

This sequence joins TRBV5-1 and TRBJ1-1; TRBD1 is a possible D gene (5 bases). Trimming stripped 4 bases from V and 0 bases from J, with 13 bases between. Germline-derived CDR1 and CDR2 are SGHRS and YFSETQ. The CDR3 extends over 15 amino acids. DNA for the CDR3: TGCGCCAGCAGCGCCGTTGGAGGGGTGAACACTGAAGCTTTCTTT. The encoded protein is CASSAVGGVNTEAFF.